A selection of T cell receptor beta chains follows, all from one sample in a study of T cells in Graves' hyperthyroidism and ophthalmopathy. In TCRdb, the multiplex PCR reads were re-called with MiXCR into one record per CDR3 protein. Among 540,000 or so distinct CDR3 sequences, about 43% were seen once, and the ten largest hold 15% to 20%. Sequencing was performed on peripheral blood or thyroid tissue (not recorded which). The receptors were gathered from an adult woman with Graves' disease, either hyperthyroidism or ophthalmopathy (not recorded which). Both conserved end residues are part of each CDR3. A D gene is named only where the DNA matches it firmly. Size is stated for part of the rows, as once, few or many counts, or as a class when the clone is expanded.

D gene: .; J gene: TRBJ1-1; V gene: TRBV28; clone size: .; CDR3 DNA: TGTGCCAGCTCAATTGGAAGTTTCACTGAAGCTTTCTTT; CDR3 protein: CASSIGSFTEAFF
D gene: .; J gene: TRBJ2-6; V gene: TRBV5-4; clone size: .; CDR3 DNA: TGTGCCAGCAGCTTGCGAGGGGACACTGAAGCTTTC; CDR3 protein: CASSLRGDTEAF
D gene: TRBD1; J gene: TRBJ2-7; V gene: TRBV10-2; clone size: .; CDR3 DNA: TGCGCCAGCTCCCTCCCCGGACAGGGGGTTAACGAGCAGTACTTC; CDR3 protein: CASSLPGQGVNEQYF
D gene: TRBD1; J gene: TRBJ1-2; V gene: TRBV10-3; clone size: .; CDR3 DNA: TGTGCCATCAGGAAGGACAGGGGTGATGGCTACACCTTC; CDR3 protein: CAIRKDRGDGYTF
D gene: TRBD1; J gene: TRBJ2-7; V gene: TRBV2; clone size: .; CDR3 DNA: TGTGCCAGCAGTGGGGGGACAGGGGGATACGAGCAGTACTTC; CDR3 protein: CASSGGTGGYEQYF
D gene: .; J gene: TRBJ1-2; V gene: TRBV28; clone size: few; CDR3 DNA: TGTGCCAGCACCCTGGGACACCTCCTTGGCTACACCTTC; CDR3 protein: CASTLGHLLGYTF
D gene: .; J gene: TRBJ2-2; V gene: TRBV7-9; clone size: .; CDR3 DNA: TGTGCCAGCAGCGAACCAAGGACATCCAGCGGGGAGCTGTTTTTT; CDR3 protein: CASSEPRTSSGELFF
D gene: .; J gene: TRBJ2-3; V gene: TRBV15; clone size: .; CDR3 DNA: TGTGCCACCAGCAGAGATTCGGGGACGCAGTATTTT; CDR3 protein: CATSRDSGTQYF
D gene: .; J gene: TRBJ2-7; V gene: TRBV15; clone size: .; CDR3 DNA: TGTGCCACCAGCCTATACAGGGGGGGATACTACGAGCAGTACTTC; CDR3 protein: CATSLYRGGYYEQYF
D gene: TRBD2; J gene: TRBJ2-2; V gene: TRBV2; clone size: .; CDR3 DNA: TGTGCTCTAGCGGGAAATACCGGGGAGCTGTTTTTT; CDR3 protein: CALAGNTGELFF
D gene: .; J gene: TRBJ2-1; V gene: TRBV20-1; clone size: few; CDR3 DNA: TGCAGTGCTCACTACAATGAGCAGTTCTTC; CDR3 protein: CSAHYNEQFF
D gene: .; J gene: TRBJ1-2; V gene: TRBV6-2/TRBV6-3; clone size: many; CDR3 DNA: TGTGCCAGCATCTCGAGGACAGCGGAGTATGGCTACACCTTC; CDR3 protein: CASISRTAEYGYTF
D gene: .; J gene: TRBJ2-7; V gene: TRBV4-1; clone size: many; CDR3 DNA: TGCGCCAGCAGCCCCCTGAGGGACATTGACGAGCAGTACTTC; CDR3 protein: CASSPLRDIDEQYF
D gene: TRBD2; J gene: TRBJ2-6; V gene: TRBV15; clone size: few; CDR3 DNA: TGTGCCCCTAGACTAGCGGGAGTAGATGGGGCCAACGTCCTGACTTTC; CDR3 protein: CAPRLAGVDGANVLTF
D gene: .; J gene: TRBJ1-5; V gene: TRBV20-1; clone size: many; CDR3 DNA: TGCAGTGCTAGTGATAGCGGACAGTTTTCTAGCAATCAGCCCCAGCATTTT; CDR3 protein: CSASDSGQFSSNQPQHF
D gene: .; J gene: TRBJ2-7; V gene: TRBV6-5; clone size: many; CDR3 DNA: TGTGCCAGCAGTTCCCCTCTCCAGGCCGAGCAGTACTTC; CDR3 protein: CASSSPLQAEQYF
D gene: .; J gene: TRBJ1-2; V gene: TRBV7-8; clone size: many; CDR3 DNA: TGTGCCACCCTAGGACAGATAGATTATGGCTACACCTTC; CDR3 protein: CATLGQIDYGYTF
D gene: TRBD2; J gene: TRBJ2-7; V gene: TRBV29-1; clone size: once; CDR3 DNA: TGCAGCCGGGGGACTAGCGGTTACGAGCAGTACTTC; CDR3 protein: CSRGTSGYEQYF
D gene: TRBD2; J gene: TRBJ2-5; V gene: TRBV24-1; clone size: many; CDR3 DNA: TGTGCCACCAGTGAACCCGGGACTAGCGGAAAAGAGACCCAGTACTTC; CDR3 protein: CATSEPGTSGKETQYF
D gene: .; J gene: TRBJ1-2; V gene: TRBV25-1; clone size: .; CDR3 DNA: TGCGCCAGCAGCCAAGATGGGGATAGCTTAAGCTATGGCTACACCTTC; CDR3 protein: CASSQDGDSLSYGYTF
D gene: TRBD1; J gene: TRBJ2-7; V gene: TRBV24-1; clone size: .; CDR3 DNA: TGTGCCACCAGTGACTCCTCCGGGACAGGGGCCTACGAGCAGTACTTC; CDR3 protein: CATSDSSGTGAYEQYF
D gene: .; J gene: TRBJ1-5; V gene: TRBV6-6; clone size: many; CDR3 DNA: TGTGCCAGCAGCCTGCCCCGGGGCCAATACCAGCCCCAGCATTTT; CDR3 protein: CASSLPRGQYQPQHF
D gene: .; J gene: TRBJ2-5; V gene: TRBV10-3; clone size: .; CDR3 DNA: TGTGCCATCACTGAACGAAGGCAAGAGACCCAGTACTTC; CDR3 protein: CAITERRQETQYF
D gene: .; J gene: TRBJ1-6; V gene: TRBV4-2; clone size: .; CDR3 DNA: TGTGCCAGCAGCCAAAGGATGGAAGATTCACCCCTCCACTTT; CDR3 protein: CASSQRMEDSPLHF
D gene: .; J gene: TRBJ1-6; V gene: TRBV13; clone size: many; CDR3 DNA: TGTGCCAGCAGCTTAGGCCTGGGACCTAATTCACCCCTCCACTTT; CDR3 protein: CASSLGLGPNSPLHF
D gene: .; J gene: TRBJ2-2; V gene: TRBV28; clone size: many; CDR3 DNA: TGTGCCAGCAGTTACTACCCGACAGGAAACACCGGGGAGCTGTTTTTT; CDR3 protein: CASSYYPTGNTGELFF
D gene: .; J gene: TRBJ1-1; V gene: TRBV7-3; clone size: .; CDR3 DNA: TGTGCCAGCCACCGGGACAAGAGAATGAACACTGAAGCTTTCTTT; CDR3 protein: CASHRDKRMNTEAFF